This TCR beta chain was captured by sequencing in a study of shared clonotypes between healthy human individuals. Germline values: CDR1 MDHEN, CDR2 SYDVKM. With 3 bases removed from V and 4 bases from J, the gap between germline ends came to 13 bases. CDR3 length equals 15 residues. The repertoire was sequenced with immunoSEQ multiplex PCR; TCRdb's copy has only in-frame clones and lacks some. The table has some 500,000 clones, around 80% seen once. The sample consisted of PBMCs. This TCR derives from a woman aged 40-49 years in good health. Some clones in this sample may be carry-over from other donors' samples. V usage is TRBV28 and J usage is TRBJ2-1; D perhaps matches TRBD2 (5 bases). The DNA of the CDR3 is TGTGCCAGCAGTTTTACCGGGATAGGGTACAATGAGCAGTTCTTC. It translates to CASSFTGIGYNEQFF.